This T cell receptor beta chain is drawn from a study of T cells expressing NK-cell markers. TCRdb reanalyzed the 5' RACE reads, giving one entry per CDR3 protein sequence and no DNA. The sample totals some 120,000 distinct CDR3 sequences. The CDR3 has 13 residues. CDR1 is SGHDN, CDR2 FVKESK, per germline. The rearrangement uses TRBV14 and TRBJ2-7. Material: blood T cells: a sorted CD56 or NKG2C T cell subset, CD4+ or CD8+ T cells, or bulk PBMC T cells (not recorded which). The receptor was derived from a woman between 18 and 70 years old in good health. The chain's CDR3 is CASSHVVFYEQYF.